This T cell receptor beta chain was captured in a study of blood T cells in healthy people across ages. V lost 5 bases and J lost 0, with 8 bases in between. The CDR3 totals 14 residues. Germline CDR1 reads SGHTA; CDR2 reads FQGNSA. The authors ran a second PCR of about 7 to 11 cycles using a sample-barcoded 5' primer and a J-beta primer mix. TCRdb used MiXCR to reprocess the 5' RACE reads, holding one entry per CDR3 protein. The sample has fewer than 1,000,000 distinct CDR3 sequences, about 45% seen once. The rearrangement uses TRBV7-2 and TRBJ2-1; no firm D call. Sequenced: blood. This clonotype originated in a man aged 80 or over in good health. CDR3 residues: CASSHKSSYNEQFF. DNA for the CDR3: TGTGCCAGCAGCCATAAGAGCTCCTACAATGAGCAGTTCTTC.